This T cell receptor (beta chain) originates from a study of shared clonotypes between healthy human individuals. About the research overall: CD4 naive and CD4 memory each took three plates per donor, while CD8 naive took two and CD8 memory one.

The study ran the assay at deep level. Per the original data handling: Filtering differed because ImmunoSEQ produced junction-only sequences that carried no quality scores. Sequencing used immunoSEQ multiplex PCR; TCRdb keeps in-frame clones, though not all of them. V, J and clone size are those of that table, while D and trimming were read from the DNA. The table has fewer than 850,000 clones, 90% to 97% seen once. CDR3 length equals 14 residues. The ends were cut back, 3 bases at V and 2 bases at J, with 9 bases in the middle. CDR1 and CDR2 (germline): MNHEY, SMNVEV (reference sequence). The naive CD8 subset, CD45RO-negative cells positively selected for CCR7, excluded terminally differentiated effector memory CD45RA+ cells.

The sequence derives from a man aged 25 to 40 in good health. The V call is TRBV27, the J call TRBJ2-3; D might be TRBD1 or TRBD2, each matching 5 bases. Sample: naive CD8+ T cells sorted from blood. DNA of the CDR3: TGTGCCAGCAGTTTTTCGGGGCACACAGATACGCAGTATTTT. Residues: CASSFSGHTDTQYF.